The 15 T cell receptor beta chains listed next were all sequenced from one sample in a study of blood T cell repertoires in COVID-19. Sequencing used immunoSEQ multiplex PCR; TCRdb keeps in-frame clones, though not all of them. This table holds around 360,000 clones, less than 90% found once. Sequencing was carried out using PBMCs or T cells enriched from blood (not recorded which). The origin of the receptors is a woman aged 25 to 39 who had recovered from COVID-19.

This clone showed up just once. The rearrangement uses TRBV28 and TRBJ1-6; no firm D call. Between the trimmed V and J ends, which lost 3 bases and 7 bases, there was a span of 13 bases. Germline CDR1 reads MDHEN; CDR2 reads SYDVKM. The CDR3 is made up of 15 amino acids. CDR3 DNA sequence: TGTGCCAGCAGTTTCCAACCAGGCGCCAATTCACCCCTCCACTTT. Translation: CASSFQPGANSPLHF.

This chain connects TRBV27 to TRBJ2-1; D uncertain. Germline loops: CDR1 MNHEY, CDR2 SMNVEV (reference sequence). This CDR3 has 14 residues. The V end was cut by 4 bases, the J end by 0 bases, with 7 bases between. CDR3 amino acids: CASSSPRSYNEQFF. The CDR3 coding sequence is TGTGCCAGCAGTTCACCGCGCTCCTACAATGAGCAGTTCTTC.

The chain is built from TRBV7-9 and TRBJ1-1; D gene unclear. With 6 bases removed from V and 0 bases from J, the gap between germline ends came to 11 bases. Germline CDR1 and CDR2: SEHNR and FQNEAQ (reference sequence). This CDR3 has 14 amino acids. The CDR3 sequence is CASSYMSLNTEAFF. CDR3 coding DNA: TGTGCCAGCAGTTATATGTCCCTGAACACTGAAGCTTTCTTT. The full variable domain, with the rest looked up from reference TRBV7-9 and TRBJ1-1, is DTGVSQNPRHKITKRGQNVTFRCDPISEHNRLYWYRQTLGQGPEFLTYFQNEAQLEKSRLLSDRFSAERPKGSFSTLEIQRTEQGDSAMYLCASSYMSLNTEAFFGQGTRLTVV.

This chain connects TRBV28 to TRBJ1-1; the D gene is possibly TRBD1 (6 bases). CDR3 length: 17 amino acids. V was cut by 6 bases and J by 0 bases, with 20 bases left in between. Germline V gives CDR1 MDHEN, CDR2 SYDVKM. CDR3 coding DNA: TGTGCCAGCAGCATACCCCAATCCAGGGGCCTGAACACTGAAGCTTTCTTT. As protein: CASSIPQSRGLNTEAFF.

The genes are TRBV5-1 and TRBJ1-2; TRBD1 matches at 8 bases. V shed 7 bases and J 7 bases; nucleotides not matched to a gene: 6. Germline CDR1 and CDR2: SGHRS and YFSETQ. The CDR3 has 12 amino acids. In DNA, the CDR3 is TGCGCCAGCGGGTCAGGGGGCACTGGCTACACCTTC. Protein product: CASGSGGTGYTF.

The chain has TRBV2 and TRBJ1-6; weak D call: TRBD1 (6 bases). CDR3 size: 14 residues. The germline V gene has CDR1 SNHLY and CDR2 FYNNEI. The germline V and J ends were trimmed by 6 bases and 8 bases, with 14 bases remaining between them. CDR3 loop: CASRATGGYSPLHF. DNA for the CDR3: TGTGCCAGCAGAGCGACAGGAGGTTATTCACCCCTCCACTTT.

The gene calls are TRBV19 and TRBJ2-6; a weak D match, TRBD2 (5 bases). Germline V gene data show CDR1 as LNHDA and CDR2 as SQIVND (reference sequence). V was cut by 8 bases and J by 0 bases, with 11 bases left in between. CDR3 length: 15 amino acids. The CDR3: CASAEGVSGANVLTF. In nucleotides, the CDR3 is TGTGCCAGTGCCGAGGGTGTCTCTGGGGCCAACGTCCTGACTTTC.

The chain employs TRBV12-3 or TRBV12-4 and TRBJ2-1, with 8 nucleotides matching TRBD1. J lost 8 bases, V lost 6 bases, and 6 bases had no gene match. The CDR3 covers 13 residues. The CDR3 DNA reads TGTGCCAGCAGCCCCCAGGACAGGGATGAGCAGTTCTTC. Translating gives CASSPQDRDEQFF.

The table lists this clone with a few counts. The gene calls are TRBV3-1 (or the pseudogene TRBV3-2) and TRBJ1-2; 7 bases agree with TRBD1. Germline loops: CDR1 LGHDT, CDR2 YNNKEL (reference sequence). The ends lost 1 base at V and 5 bases at J; junction bases unmatched: 1. This CDR3 contains 13 residues. CDR3 sequence: CASSQAGGYGYTF. The CDR3 coding sequence is TGTGCCAGCAGCCAAGCAGGGGGGTATGGCTACACCTTC.

The gene calls are TRBV5-6 and TRBJ2-7; 8 bases are shared with TRBD1. V shed 4 bases, J shed 6 bases, and the junction held 3 bases outside the gene matches. CDR1 SGHDT and CDR2 YYEEEE come from the germline V gene. The CDR3 is 12 residues long. CDR3 amino acids: CASSSTGGEQYF. The DNA of the CDR3 is TGTGCCAGCAGCAGTACAGGGGGCGAGCAGTACTTC.

The V gene is TRBV7-6, the J gene TRBJ2-3, with 7 bases aligning to TRBD1. The CDR3 sequence is 15 residues long. CDR1 is SGHVS and CDR2 is FNYEAQ in the germline V gene. Trimming at V came to 7 bases and at J to 6 bases, leaving 13 bases not matched to a gene. The CDR3 DNA follows: TGTGCCAGCACGAGACAGGGTCTACTCCACGATACGCAGTATTTT. The encoded protein is CASTRQGLLHDTQYF.

The J gene is TRBJ1-1, the V gene TRBV7-9, with TRBD1 identical over 7 bases. This CDR3 comprises 15 residues. Trimming took 4 bases from V and 1 from J; bases not matched to a gene: 6. The germline CDR1 and CDR2 sequences are SEHNR and FQNEAQ (reference sequence). CDR3 sequence (DNA): TGTGCCAGCAGCTCCTTGGGGACAGCGAACACTGAAGCTTTCTTT. Its protein is CASSSLGTANTEAFF.

The rearrangement links TRBV7-9 to TRBJ1-2; D is uncertain. Per the germline V gene, CDR1 is SEHNR and CDR2 is FQNEAQ (reference sequence). V was clipped by 5 bases and J by 8 bases, with 15 bases between them. CDR3 length equals 13 residues. CDR3 DNA: TGTGCCAGCAGCCCCCCGACACGAAAGGGCTACACCTTC. This codes for CASSPPTRKGYTF.

The chain is built from TRBV24-1 and TRBJ2-7; 7 positions agree with TRBD1. This CDR3 is 14 amino acids long. J was trimmed by 6 bases and V by 4 bases; bases with no gene match: 8. From germline, CDR1 is KGHDR and CDR2 SFDVKD. The CDR3 DNA sequence: TGTGCCACCAGTGACTCCGACAGGGCTGGCGAGCAGTACTTC. Its protein product is CATSDSDRAGEQYF.

As to this clone: Additional DNA sequences in this sample encode the identical CDR3. V gene TRBV9 combines with J gene TRBJ1-4; D unresolved. Deletions cut 2 bases from V and 0 bases from J, with 8 bases between. Germline CDR1 is SGDLS and CDR2 is YYNGEE. This CDR3 region has 15 residues. In nucleotides, the CDR3 is TGTGCCAGCAGCGTTTCAGGTGCAACTAATGAAAAACTGTTTTTT. It is translated as CASSVSGATNEKLFF.